The 18 T cell receptor beta chains below were found in one sample sequenced in a study of prognosis after radiotherapy for stage I lung cancer. Two-round multiplex PCR amplified TCR beta CDR3 from genomic DNA. During first-round PCR, primers specific to each TRBV and TRBJ gene were used. TCRdb recomputed calls from the multiplex PCR reads with MiXCR, one row per CDR3 protein. The sample lists around 30,000 distinct CDR3 sequences; around 30% were seen once. The sequencing used PBMCs, collected before or after stereotactic body radiation therapy (not recorded which). The receptors originated from a donor over 45 with non-small cell lung cancer.

The chain joins TRBV5-4 to TRBJ1-3; 7 bases agree with TRBD1. The CDR3 totals 15 residues. J gave up 0 bases and V 4 bases, and 4 bases lay outside the gene matches. CDR1 is SGHNT, CDR2 YYREEE, per germline (reference sequence). The CDR3 DNA follows: TGTGCCAGCAGCACGGGACAGAACTCTGGAAACACCATATATTTT. This sequence encodes CASSTGQNSGNTIYF.

This clonotype was picked up many times. The chain uses TRBV5-4 and TRBJ1-6; D is perhaps TRBD1 (5 bases). CDR1 is SGHNT, CDR2 YYREEE, per germline (reference sequence). The CDR3 covers 16 residues. Trimming removed 0 bases from V and 5 bases from J, with 12 bases in between. Here the CDR3 reads CASSLDRGLDNSPLHF. DNA of the CDR3: TGTGCCAGCAGCTTGGATCGGGGCCTCGATAATTCACCCCTCCACTTT. Using reference TRBV5-4 and TRBJ1-6 for the parts outside the CDR3, the full variable domain is ETGVTQSPTHLIKTRGQQVTLRCSSQSGHNTVSWYQQALGQGPQFIFQYYREEENGRGNFPPRFSGLQFPNYSSELNVNALELDDSALYLCASSLDRGLDNSPLHFGNGTRLTVT.

The table lists this clonotype with many counts. The rearrangement uses TRBV6-2 or TRBV6-3 and TRBJ2-6, with a tentative D call TRBD1 (5 bases). The CDR3 is 18 amino acids. The germline V gene encodes CDR1 MNHEY and CDR2 SVGEGT. Trimming took 0 bases from V and 3 from J, leaving 15 bases between them. In nucleotides, the CDR3 is TGTGCCAGCAGTTACTCGAATAACAGGCCGTTTGGGGCCAACGTCCTGACTTTC. Residues: CASSYSNNRPFGANVLTF.

The chain is built from TRBV6-9 and TRBJ1-2; unclear D gene. V dropped 4 bases and J dropped 5 bases, with 14 bases sitting between them. The V gene's germline CDR1 is MNHGY and CDR2 SVAAGI. This CDR3 contains 14 residues. As DNA, the CDR3 is TGTGCCAGCAGTTCCGCAGCCTTGGAGTATGGCTACACCTTC. It is translated as CASSSAALEYGYTF.

On this clonotype itself: The germline gene is not matched at one end of the junction; a read error may be the cause. The chain couples TRBV6-2 or TRBV6-3 to TRBJ2-2; possibly TRBD2 for D (7 bases). The CDR3 length is 17 residues. CDR1 and CDR2 from the germline V gene are MNHEY and SVGEGT. For the CDR3, the DNA is TGTGCCAACAGTTCGGTCAGTACAGGGAGGGTAGCCGGGGAGCTGTTTTTT. Its translation is CANSSVSTGRVAGELFF.

This clonotype was detected ten times or more. This chain uses TRBV20-1 with TRBJ1-4; 11 bases line up with TRBD1. The V segment lost 5 bases and the J segment 4 bases; nucleotides outside the gene matches: 3. There are 14 residues in the CDR3. Germline V CDR1 and CDR2: DFQATT, SNEGSKA (reference sequence). CDR3 DNA: TGCAGTGCTGGGGGACAGGGGGATAATGAAAAACTGTTTTTT. This gives the protein CSAGGQGDNEKLFF.

As for this clonotype: A read error is the likely source, as a far larger clone sits one nucleotide away. The chain links TRBV6-8 to TRBJ1-3; 7 nucleotides line up with TRBD1. This CDR3 is 15 amino acids long. Germline V lookup: CDR1 MNHGY, CDR2 SAAAGT. The CDR3 nucleotides are TGTGCCAGCAGTATCGCACAGGGGAGAGGAAGCACCATATATTTT. It encodes CASSIAQGRGSTIYF.

This clonotype was recorded at least ten times. J is TRBJ2-1 and V is TRBV6-2 or TRBV6-3; D is unclear. The CDR3 loop spans 15 amino acids. The germline V gene encodes CDR1 MNHEY and CDR2 SVGEGT. V shed 8 bases and J shed 4 bases, with 18 bases lying between them. CDR3 sequence: CASADGSAGYNEQFF. DNA for the CDR3: TGTGCCAGCGCGGACGGGTCGGCTGGGTACAATGAGCAGTTCTTC.

In this sample, this clonotype turned up many times. V is TRBV20-1 and J is TRBJ1-2, with D perhaps TRBD1 (6 bases). Germline values: CDR1 DFQATT, CDR2 SNEGSKA (reference sequence). The CDR3 length is 17 residues. Trimming removed 1 base at V and 4 bases at J, with 22 bases between. CDR3 residues: CSARALRRGGEGYGYTF. DNA for the CDR3: TGCAGTGCTAGAGCCCTCAGAAGGGGGGGCGAGGGCTATGGCTACACCTTC.

This clonotype was found many times. The chain links TRBV7-2 to TRBJ1-2; D possibly corresponds to TRBD1 (5 bases). V dropped 3 bases and J dropped 8 bases, with 10 bases sitting between them. Germline V CDR1 and CDR2: SGHTA, FQGNSA. CDR3 length: 12 residues. CDR3 loop: CASSLDIQGYTF. In DNA form, the CDR3 reads TGTGCCAGCAGCTTGGACATTCAAGGCTACACCTTC.

This clonotype was recorded many times. The rearrangement links TRBV10-3 to TRBJ2-3, with TRBD2 matching 14 bases. The V segment lost 3 bases and the J segment 4 bases; nucleotides outside the gene matches: 3. Germline V gene lookup returns CDR1 ENHRY and CDR2 SYGVKD. The CDR3 length is 16 residues. CDR3 coding DNA: TGTGCCATCAGTGACCCGACTAGCGGGGGGGCAGATACGCAGTATTTT. Amino acids: CAISDPTSGGADTQYF.

This clonotype was seen repeatedly, ten times or more. This rearrangement joins TRBV15 to TRBJ1-2; D not certain. Germline V CDR1 and CDR2: LNHNV, YYDKDF (reference sequence). The CDR3 spans 12 residues. Deletions cut 2 bases from V and 5 bases from J, with 6 bases between. This CDR3 is CATSRQDYGYTF. CDR3 DNA sequence: TGTGCCACCAGCAGACAGGATTATGGCTACACCTTC.

This clonotype was seen at least ten times. The J gene is TRBJ1-1, the V gene TRBV5-1; D is ambiguous. The CDR3 runs 14 residues. Germline CDR1 and CDR2: SGHRS and YFSETQ. The ends were cut back, 4 bases at V and 4 bases at J, with 14 bases in the middle. This chain's CDR3 is CASSLQTGGTEAFF. CDR3 coding DNA: TGCGCCAGCAGCCTACAGACGGGTGGCACTGAAGCTTTCTTT.

This clonotype has only a few counts. Since a far larger clone is one base different, this is likely a read error. J is TRBJ1-1 and V is TRBV6-2 or TRBV6-3; 8 nucleotides align to TRBD1. Germline V gene lookup returns CDR1 MNHEY and CDR2 SVGEGT. The CDR3 length is 11 residues. CDR3 protein: CASSEDRAPSF. DNA of the CDR3: TGTGCCAGCAGTGAGGACAGGGCTCCTTCCTTT.

This clonotype was counted ten times or more. The chain employs TRBV10-3 and TRBJ1-1; D is unclear. The V gene lost 2 bases and the J gene lost 5 bases, with 12 bases spanning the gap. Germline loops: CDR1 ENHRY, CDR2 SYGVKD. The CDR3 totals 14 residues. The CDR3 DNA reads TGTGCCATCAGTGAGGAGGGTATGGGGACTGAAGCTTTCTTT. It encodes CAISEEGMGTEAFF.

With respect to this clonotype: Its ends do not fully match the called genes, so a read error is possible. The CDR3: CASSESVRQGESFF. For the CDR3, the DNA is TGTGCCAGCAGTGAATCTGTGAGACAGGGTGAATCTTTCTTT. This chain joins TRBV6-2 or TRBV6-3 and TRBJ1-1; 7 bases align to TRBD1. Germline V gene sequence: CDR1 MNHEY, CDR2 SVGEGT. CDR3 length: 14 residues.

This clonotype was recorded many times. This sequence joins TRBV20-1 and TRBJ2-1, with D uncertain. In germline, CDR1 is DFQATT, CDR2 SNEGSKA (reference sequence). Trimming took off 4 bases at V and 0 bases at J, with 10 bases between the two ends. There are 14 residues in the CDR3. The chain's CDR3 is CSAISASSYNEQFF. In DNA form, the CDR3 reads TGCAGTGCTATATCTGCGAGCTCCTACAATGAGCAGTTCTTC.

V gene TRBV6-1 combines with J gene TRBJ1-2; 10 bases are shared with TRBD1. This CDR3 has 12 amino acids. V shed 7 bases and J 8 bases; nucleotides not matched to a gene: 4. Per the germline V gene, CDR1 is MNHNS and CDR2 is SASEGT. CDR3 amino acids: CASKRQGAGYTF. CDR3 sequence (DNA): TGTGCCAGCAAGCGACAGGGGGCAGGCTACACCTTC.